This is a list of T cell receptor beta chains from one sample in a study of CD8 T cells in ankylosing spondylitis. One entry per CDR3 protein results from TCRdb running MiXCR on the 5' RACE reads. The data show 200,000 to 300,000 distinct CDR3 sequences, under 12% seen once. Sequenced: blood, either unsorted or a sorted T cell fraction (not recorded which). The receptor source for this set is a male donor with ankylosing spondylitis or in good health (not recorded which). Both conserved end residues are part of each CDR3. The D gene is left open where the match is weak. Expanded clones get a size class; other rows say once, few or many, or leave the size out.

size	V	J	D	CDR3	DNA
many	TRBV3-1	TRBJ2-3	.	CASSQESVYPDTQYF	TGTGCCAGCAGCCAAGAATCAGTCTATCCAGATACGCAGTATTTT
many	TRBV29-1	TRBJ1-1	TRBD1	CSVGTGGHTEAFF	TGCAGCGTTGGGACAGGGGGGCACACTGAAGCTTTCTTT
many	TRBV29-1	TRBJ2-1	.	CSVELSGRNEQFF	TGCAGCGTGGAACTCAGTGGTCGGAATGAGCAGTTCTTC
many	TRBV12-3/TRBV12-4	TRBJ2-7	.	CASSFFGQPVYEQYF	TGTGCCAGCAGTTTTTTTGGACAGCCCGTCTACGAGCAGTACTTC
many	TRBV12-3/TRBV12-4	TRBJ1-2	.	CASSPPRGDGYTF	TGTGCCAGCAGCCCTCCCCGTGGGGATGGCTACACCTTC
many	TRBV6-5	TRBJ1-2	TRBD1	CASSRSGQGINGYTF	TGTGCCAGCAGTCGCTCGGGACAGGGAATAAATGGCTACACCTTC
many	TRBV20-1	TRBJ2-1	TRBD2	CSAPGTEVAGSYNEQFF	TGCAGTGCTCCAGGAACGGAGGTAGCGGGGTCCTACAATGAGCAGTTCTTC
many	TRBV18	TRBJ1-1	.	CASSLGGVLNAEAFF	TGTGCCAGCTCACTTGGGGGGGTACTGAACGCTGAAGCTTTCTTT
many	TRBV20-1	TRBJ2-2	TRBD1	CSAMTGLTNTGELFF	TGCAGTGCTATGACAGGGCTCACGAACACCGGGGAGCTGTTTTTT
many	TRBV20-1	TRBJ1-2	.	CSARDQGLDGYTF	TGCAGTGCTAGGGATCAAGGGCTGGATGGCTACACCTTC
many	TRBV20-1	TRBJ1-5	.	CSATPGHLNQPQHF	TGCAGTGCTACCCCCGGACACCTCAATCAGCCCCAGCATTTT
.	TRBV29-1	TRBJ2-2	.	CSVGQSYTGELFF	TGCAGCGTTGGCCAGAGCTACACCGGGGAGCTGTTTTTT
many	TRBV27	TRBJ2-7	.	CASSFGGNNEQYF	TGTGCCAGCAGTTTCGGGGGTAACAACGAGCAGTACTTC
many	TRBV18	TRBJ2-3	.	CASSNSADTQYF	TGTGCCAGCTCGAACAGCGCAGATACGCAGTATTTT
many	TRBV6-1	TRBJ2-7	TRBD1	CASTPGTGYEQYF	TGTGCCAGCACTCCCGGGACAGGTTACGAGCAGTACTTC
.	TRBV6-1	TRBJ2-2	TRBD1	CASKTGQGATGELFF	TGTGCCAGCAAAACGGGACAGGGGGCCACCGGGGAGCTGTTTTTT
few	TRBV6-5	TRBJ2-7	TRBD1	CASSYSAGGSYEQYF	TGTGCCAGCAGTTACTCGGCAGGGGGCTCCTACGAGCAGTACTTC
.	TRBV14	TRBJ2-2	.	CASSPYFQGPGGLAHTGELFF	TGTGCCAGCAGCCCTTACTTCCAGGGGCCCGGGGGGCTCGCCCACACCGGGGAGCTGTTTTTT
many	TRBV18	TRBJ2-7	TRBD1	CASSAGTGTGEQYF	TGTGCCAGCTCAGCCGGGACAGGGACGGGAGAGCAGTACTTC
many	TRBV10-1	TRBJ1-1	TRBD1	CASTGGRSNTEAFF	TGCGCCAGCACAGGGGGTCGGTCGAACACTGAAGCTTTCTTT
many	TRBV5-1	TRBJ1-5	.	CASSQGDGGPVNQPQHF	TGCGCCAGCAGCCAGGGCGATGGGGGGCCGGTCAATCAGCCCCAGCATTTT
many	TRBV29-1	TRBJ2-2	TRBD1	CSAYRGANTGELFF	TGCAGCGCCTACAGGGGGGCGAACACCGGGGAGCTGTTTTTT
.	TRBV7-9	TRBJ1-4	.	CASRKETEKLFF	TGTGCCAGCAGGAAAGAGACCGAAAAACTGTTTTTT
many	TRBV5-1	TRBJ1-2	.	CASSDRSGGGYGYTF	TGCGCCAGCAGCGATCGGTCCGGTGGAGGATATGGCTACACCTTC
many	TRBV20-1	TRBJ1-6	TRBD1	CSARQGDSPLHF	TGCAGTGCCAGACAGGGCGATTCACCCCTCCACTTT
.	TRBV7-7	TRBJ2-1	TRBD1	CASSPGQGRVEQFF	TGTGCCAGCAGCCCGGGACAGGGACGAGTCGAGCAGTTCTTC
many	TRBV2	TRBJ1-1	.	CAGSVDNPAEAFF	TGTGCCGGTTCCGTGGACAACCCCGCTGAAGCTTTCTTT
few	TRBV18	TRBJ1-1	.	CASSPLEGLQSNTEAFF	TGTGCCAGCTCACCATTGGAAGGACTACAGTCGAACACTGAAGCTTTCTTT
many	TRBV27	TRBJ2-7	.	CASSLRGKGTYEQYF	TGTGCCAGCAGTCTCCGCGGGAAGGGTACCTACGAGCAGTACTTC
.	TRBV12-3/TRBV12-4	TRBJ2-7	.	CASSSMGFYEQYF	TGTGCCAGCAGTTCTATGGGGTTCTACGAGCAGTACTTC
many	TRBV5-1	TRBJ2-3	.	CASSPVEVGTDTQYF	TGCGCCAGCAGCCCGGTGGAAGTTGGCACAGATACGCAGTATTTT